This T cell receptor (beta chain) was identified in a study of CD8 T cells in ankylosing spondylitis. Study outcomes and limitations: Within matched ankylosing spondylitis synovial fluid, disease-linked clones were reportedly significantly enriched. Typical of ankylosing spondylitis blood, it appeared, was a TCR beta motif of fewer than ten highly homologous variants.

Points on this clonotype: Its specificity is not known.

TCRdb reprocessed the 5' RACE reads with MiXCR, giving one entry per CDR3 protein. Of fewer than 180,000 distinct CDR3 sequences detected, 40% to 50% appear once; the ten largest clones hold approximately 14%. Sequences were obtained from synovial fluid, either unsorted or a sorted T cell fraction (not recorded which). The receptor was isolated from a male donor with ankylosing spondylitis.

The CDR3 spells CASSLGQRYHNYGYTF. CDR3 in DNA: TGTGCCAGTAGCCTTGGACAGCGGTATCATAACTATGGCTACACCTTC. V is TRBV19 and J is TRBJ1-2, with D maybe TRBD1 (6 bases). The CDR3 spans 16 residues. Germline CDR1 is LNHDA and CDR2 is SQIVND (reference sequence). The V gene lost 6 bases and the J gene lost 1 base, with 18 bases spanning the gap.